Sequencing of this T cell receptor (beta chain) was carried out in a study of T cell responses to AZD1222 COVID-19 vaccine. Study observations and caveats: Among AZD1222 vaccinees, only six or seven were seropositive at baseline. No day 14 peak samples; only post-peak repertoires were characterized.

Data came from immunoSEQ multiplex PCR; TCRdb stores just in-frame clones and leaves some out. The table shows 150,000 or so clones, with about nine tenths occurring only once. Germline V lookup: CDR1 SGHRS, CDR2 YFSETQ. The germline V and J ends were trimmed by 0 bases and 6 bases, with 7 bases remaining between them. This CDR3 is built from 14 residues. Details on this clone: Its specificity is not known.

V gene TRBV5-1 combines with J gene TRBJ1-6; D is unresolved. The source material was peripheral blood, sampled on day 0 of AZD1222 vaccination. This TCR was recovered from an adult in good health. The CDR3 sequence is CASSLEGSNSPLHF. CDR3 DNA: TGCGCCAGCAGCTTGGAAGGGTCTAATTCACCCCTCCACTTT.